This T cell receptor beta chain was sequenced for a study of cytomegalovirus exposure and HLA in healthy donors. The PCR contained 60 Vbeta and 13 Jbeta primers. Measured with immunoSEQ multiplex PCR; TCRdb has only the in-frame clones, and not every one. This table holds approximately 170,000 clones, about 85% found once. This TCR derives from a boy aged 2 to 10 in good health and CMV-seronegative. The sample was PBMCs.

CDR3 nucleotide sequence: TGCGCCAGCAGCCAAGAGGATGCGGGAGAGACCCAGTACTTC. It encodes CASSQEDAGETQYF. The chain joins TRBV4-1 to TRBJ2-5, with D perhaps TRBD2 (5 bases). The V and J ends lost 0 bases and 4 bases respectively, with 9 bases between them. The CDR3 runs 14 residues. Germline V gives CDR1 MGHRA, CDR2 YSYEKL.